This T cell receptor beta chain was captured by sequencing in a study of siplizumab effects on memory and regulatory T cells. Study-wide findings and caveats: Both greater diversity than memory cells and a major contribution to the alloresponse seemed to characterize naive T cells.

From germline, CDR1 is SGHRS and CDR2 YFSETQ. The CDR3 spans 13 residues. V was cut by 0 bases and J by 2 bases, with 5 bases left in between. Only a few counts were recorded for this clone. Its antigen is undetermined. Assays examined roughly 9.2 x 10^4 TCR templates per sample. This table comes from immunoSEQ multiplex PCR, and its TCRdb copy is limited to in-frame clones, with some not included. Of around 97,000 clones listed, roughly 94% are singletons. Input material: non-Treg CD4+ T cells sorted from blood. This clonotype was sampled from a human donor in good health. The V and J genes are TRBV5-1 and TRBJ1-2; D gene ambiguous. CDR3 loop: CASSLGTNYGYTF. The CDR3 bases are TGCGCCAGCAGCTTGGGCACCAACTATGGCTACACCTTC.